This TCR beta chain was documented in a study of identical twins. Study-level findings and limits: Invariant MAIT and iNKT cells are populations that could partly confound zero-insertion analyses.

Remarks on this clonotype: Its antigen is as yet unknown.

Each CDR3 protein gets one entry after TCRdb re-called the 5' RACE reads with MiXCR. Of a few hundred thousand distinct CDR3 sequences in the sample, roughly 10% were seen once. The sample was also linked to a second study, of yellow fever vaccine responses in identical twins. Per that paper: Among the twins, the vaccine T cell response reportedly seemed partly convergent and partly personalized.

The sample taken for sequencing was CD8+ T cells sorted from blood. The source is a woman aged 18-35 years in good health.

The CDR3 here is CSAIRWDNSYEQYF. CDR3 nucleotide sequence: TGCAGTGCTATCCGGTGGGACAACTCCTACGAGCAGTACTTC. J is TRBJ2-7 and V is TRBV20-1; weak D call: TRBD1 (6 bases). Trimming shortened V by 4 bases and J by 0 bases, and 13 bases separated the two germline ends. The CDR3 spans 14 residues. The V gene's germline CDR1 is DFQATT and CDR2 SNEGSKA (reference sequence).